Following are 7 T cell receptor beta chains from one sample sequenced in a study of CD8 T cells in Susac syndrome. It was with random hexamers that roughly 0.5 to 1 ug RNA was reverse transcribed. Via MiXCR, TCRdb re-called the immunoSEQ multiplex PCR reads, giving one row per CDR3 protein. The data show around 130,000 distinct CDR3 sequences, with around 94% seen just once and roughly 0.098% held by the top ten. The material sequenced was CD4+ T cells from PBMCs. Receptor source: a human donor in good health.

The rearrangement uses TRBV12-3 or TRBV12-4 and TRBJ2-5; D unclear. Trimming left V 1 base short and J 5 bases short, with 5 bases between. CDR3 length: 12 amino acids. The CDR3 here is CASSLVTETQYF. Here the CDR3 DNA reads TGTGCCAGCAGTTTAGTGACGGAGACCCAGTACTTC.

The chain links TRBV2 to TRBJ2-7; D remains ambiguous. The CDR3 loop spans 13 amino acids. Germline V gene data show CDR1 as SNHLY and CDR2 as FYNNEI. V lost 8 bases to trimming and J lost 2 bases, with 13 bases between them. DNA for the CDR3: TGTGCCAGCGGCGACGGTCCCCCCTACGAGCAGTACTTC. Its translation: CASGDGPPYEQYF.

V is TRBV5-1 and J is TRBJ2-7, with 10 bases identical to TRBD1. Germline loops: CDR1 SGHRS, CDR2 YFSETQ. The CDR3 sequence is 15 residues long. V lost 4 bases and J lost 2; bases outside the gene matches: 6. CDR3 sequence reads: CASSPGQGGPYEQYF. The CDR3 DNA follows: TGCGCCAGCAGCCCTGGACAGGGGGGACCCTACGAGCAGTACTTC.

The chain couples TRBV3-1 to TRBJ2-3; D gene ambiguous. The CDR3 sequence is 18 residues long. V lost 0 bases, J lost 0 bases, and 16 bases lay in between. CDR1 is LGHDT and CDR2 is YNNKEL in the germline V gene (reference sequence). In nucleotides, the CDR3 is TGTGCCAGCAGCCAAGATCCCTACTGGGCCCATAGCACAGATACGCAGTATTTT. Protein product: CASSQDPYWAHSTDTQYF.

This chain connects TRBV3-1 to TRBJ1-5, with D unresolved. In germline, CDR1 is LGHDT, CDR2 YNNKEL (reference sequence). V gave up 1 base and J gave up 0 bases, with 13 bases separating them. This CDR3 has 17 residues. The CDR3 nucleotides read TGTGCCAGCAGCCAAGGAGTGGCACCGGCTAGCAATCAGCCCCAGCATTTT. Amino acids: CASSQGVAPASNQPQHF.

CDR3 DNA: TGTGCCAGCATTCAGGAGGTTAACTATGGCTACACCTTC. Protein: CASIQEVNYGYTF. The J gene is TRBJ1-2, the V gene TRBV2; D is ambiguous. This CDR3 contains 13 residues. Trimming removed 7 bases from V and 1 base from J, with 10 bases in between. The V gene's germline CDR1 is SNHLY and CDR2 FYNNEI.

The CDR3 region has the DNA TGCAGTGCTAAAAAAGCCAAAAACATTCAGTACTTC. The encoded protein is CSAKKAKNIQYF. The J gene is TRBJ2-4, the V gene TRBV20-1; D call uncertain. This CDR3 spans 12 amino acids. From germline, CDR1 is DFQATT and CDR2 SNEGSKA (reference sequence). V was clipped by 4 bases and J by 0 bases, with 4 bases between them.